The source of this T cell receptor (beta chain) is a study of cytomegalovirus exposure and HLA in healthy donors. Only a few counts were recorded for this clone. 60 Vbeta and 13 Jbeta primers were used in PCR. The protocol was immunoSEQ multiplex PCR, while the TCRdb copy is restricted to in-frame clones and leaves out a portion. The profile shows roughly 180,000 clones, around 80% of them singletons. Germline-derived CDR1 and CDR2 are LGHNA and YSLEER. Trimming at V came to 3 bases and at J to 5 bases, leaving 7 bases not matched to a gene. The CDR3 has 15 residues. Sequenced sample: PBMCs. V is TRBV4-3 and J is TRBJ2-5; the match to TRBD1 covers 9 bases. The receptor's source is a female donor in good health and CMV-seronegative. The CDR3 region is CASSHVGQGSETQYF. The CDR3 bases are TGCGCCAGCAGCCACGTGGGACAGGGATCGGAGACCCAGTACTTC.